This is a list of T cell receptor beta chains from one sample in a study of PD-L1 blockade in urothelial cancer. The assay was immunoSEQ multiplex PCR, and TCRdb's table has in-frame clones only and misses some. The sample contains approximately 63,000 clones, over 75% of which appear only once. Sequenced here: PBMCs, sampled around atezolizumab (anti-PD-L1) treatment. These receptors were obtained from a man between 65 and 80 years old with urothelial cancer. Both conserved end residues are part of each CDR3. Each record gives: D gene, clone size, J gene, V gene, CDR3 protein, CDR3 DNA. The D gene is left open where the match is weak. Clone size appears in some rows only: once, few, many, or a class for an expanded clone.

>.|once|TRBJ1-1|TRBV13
CASSLGAYNTEAFF
TGTGCCAGCAGCTTAGGGGCTTACAACACTGAAGCTTTCTTT
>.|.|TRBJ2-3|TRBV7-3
CASSLNGGGGRVGDTQYF
TGTGCCAGCAGCTTAAACGGAGGTGGAGGGCGGGTGGGCGATACGCAGTATTTT
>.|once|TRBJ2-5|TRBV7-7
CASSLHSQQETQYF
TGTGCCAGCAGCTTGCACAGCCAGCAAGAGACCCAGTACTTC
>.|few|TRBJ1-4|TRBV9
CASSRQPRQTNEKLFF
TGTGCCAGCAGTAGACAGCCCCGACAGACTAATGAAAAACTGTTTTTT
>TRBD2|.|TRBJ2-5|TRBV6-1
CASDRGGETQYF
TGTGCCAGCGACCGGGGGGGGGAGACCCAGTACTTC
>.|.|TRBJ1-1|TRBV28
CASSLSTEAFF
TGTGCCAGCAGCCTTTCCACTGAAGCTTTCTTT
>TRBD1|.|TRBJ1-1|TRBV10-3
CAITSSRGDTEAFF
TGTGCCATCACTTCATCCAGGGGGGACACTGAAGCTTTCTTT
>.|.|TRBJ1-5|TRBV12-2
CASRKDRDHQPQHF
TGTGCAAGTCGGAAGGACAGGGACCATCAGCCCCAGCATTTT
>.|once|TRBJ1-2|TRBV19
CASIPNRLGNYGYTF
TGTGCCAGTATCCCTAACCGACTCGGGAACTATGGCTACACCTTC
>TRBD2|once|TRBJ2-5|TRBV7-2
CASSGRAGAETQYF
TGTGCCAGCAGTGGGAGAGCGGGGGCAGAGACCCAGTACTTC
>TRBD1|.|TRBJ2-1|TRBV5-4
CASSLRTGYYNEQFF
TGTGCCAGCAGCTTAAGGACAGGGTATTACAATGAGCAGTTCTTC
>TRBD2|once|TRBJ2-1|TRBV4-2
CASSQEVWREGVGSYNEQFF
TGTGCCAGCAGCCAAGAGGTATGGCGGGAGGGGGTCGGCTCCTACAATGAGCAGTTCTTC
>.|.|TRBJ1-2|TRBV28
CASIPSGGYTF
TGTGCCAGCATCCCCTCCGGTGGCTACACCTTC
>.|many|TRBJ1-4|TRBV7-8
CASSPEGGNEKLFF
TGTGCCAGCAGCCCCGAGGGGGGGAATGAAAAACTGTTTTTT
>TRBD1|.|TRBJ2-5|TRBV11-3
CASSLGSDRGETQYF
TGTGCCAGCAGCTTAGGGTCGGACAGGGGTGAGACCCAGTACTTC
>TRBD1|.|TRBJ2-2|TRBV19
CASSKGQGITGELFF
TGTGCCAGTAGTAAAGGACAGGGGATCACCGGGGAGCTGTTTTTT
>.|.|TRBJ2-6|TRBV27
CASSLSFGGQGSLAPNVLTF
TGTGCCAGCAGTTTATCGTTCGGGGGTCAGGGCTCCCTCGCCCCCAACGTCCTGACTTTC
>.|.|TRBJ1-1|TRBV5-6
CASSFDRNTEAFF
TGTGCCAGCAGTTTCGACAGGAACACTGAAGCTTTCTTT
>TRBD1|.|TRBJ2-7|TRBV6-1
CASSARQGSSYEQYF
TGTGCCAGCAGTGCTAGACAGGGGTCCTCCTACGAGCAGTACTTC
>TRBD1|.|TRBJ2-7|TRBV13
CASSSRDRGPHEQYF
TGTGCCAGCAGCTCCCGGGACAGGGGGCCCCACGAGCAGTACTTC
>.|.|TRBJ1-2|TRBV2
CASRGDSANYGYTF
TGTGCCAGCAGAGGGGACTCCGCTAACTATGGCTACACCTTC
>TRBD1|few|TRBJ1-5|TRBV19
CASSPTTGGSNQPQHF
TGTGCCAGTAGTCCTACTACAGGGGGGAGCAATCAGCCCCAGCATTTT
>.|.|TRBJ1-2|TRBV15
CATSRDRVGGLGGYTF
TGTGCCACCAGCAGAGATAGGGTGGGGGGATTGGGTGGCTACACCTTC
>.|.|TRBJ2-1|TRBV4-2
CASSQDRGSTNEQFF
TGTGCCAGCAGCCAAGATAGGGGTAGTACGAATGAGCAGTTCTTC
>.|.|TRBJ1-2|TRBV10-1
CASSDNNYGYTF
TGCGCCAGCAGTGATAATAACTATGGCTACACCTTC
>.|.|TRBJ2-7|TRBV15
CATSRGRGNEQYF
TGTGCCACCAGCAGAGGACGGGGGAACGAGCAGTACTTC
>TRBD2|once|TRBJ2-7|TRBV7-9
CASSLENGRADEQYF
TGTGCCAGCAGCTTAGAAAACGGGAGGGCCGACGAGCAGTACTTC
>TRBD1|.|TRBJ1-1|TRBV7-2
CASSRQGMNTEAFF
TGTGCCAGCAGCCGACAGGGGATGAACACTGAAGCTTTCTTT
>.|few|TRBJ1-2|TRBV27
CASSLRGISGYTF
TGTGCCAGCAGTTTAAGGGGCATATCTGGCTACACCTTC